This T cell receptor (beta chain) was identified during a study of CD8+CD57+ T cells in acquired aplastic anemia. Study at large: Average DNA yield from sorted CD4+ and CD8+ cells was approximately 3.2 ug.

Points from the study as a whole: Patients had twenty-nine CD8+ CDR3 sequences in common with controls (the shared set). In CD8+ cells, Simpson's diversity showed no significant difference between patients and controls.

This clonotype occurred many times. What it binds is not known. TCR beta VDJ and CDR3 profiling used genomic DNA as template. MiXCR, applied by TCRdb to the reads, yields one record per CDR3 protein. The sample has about 200,000 distinct CDR3 sequences, 55% to 65% seen once. Patients included in sequencing had previously demonstrated CD8+CD57+ cell expansion by flow cytometry. The patients all had a severe acquired aplastic anemia diagnosis. The sample was sorted CD4+, CD8+, or CD8+CD57+ T cells (not recorded which) from PBMCs. The source is a human donor with aplastic anemia.

This CDR3 reads CASSEVEQGNSPLHF. CDR3 bases: TGTGCCAGCAGTGAAGTGGAACAGGGGAATTCACCCCTCCACTTT. The rearrangement links TRBV6-4 to TRBJ1-6; 7 bases agree with TRBD1. The germline V gene has CDR1 MRHNA and CDR2 SNTAGT. The CDR3 totals 15 residues. V shed 3 bases and J 7 bases; nucleotides not matched to a gene: 6.